Listed below are T cell receptor beta chains from one sample, sequenced in a study of neurological immune-mediated disorders. MiXCR, applied by TCRdb to the 5' RACE reads, yields one record per CDR3 protein. The sample records 65,000 to 75,000 distinct CDR3 sequences, approximately 5.3% being singletons. The sequenced material came from PBMCs. These receptors were collected from a human donor with multiple sclerosis. The donor label of this sample is uncertain. The CDR3 runs from the conserved cysteine through the conserved F or W. The D gene is left open where the match is weak. Part of the rows lack a size; the others show once, few, many or a class for expanded clones.

v_call: TRBV5-6
clone_size: many
j_call: TRBJ2-7
d_call: TRBD1
cdr3_length: 15
cdr3_aa: CASSLRTGATYEQYF
cdr3_nt: TGTGCCAGCAGCTTAAGGACAGGGGCCACCTACGAGCAGTACTTC

v_call: TRBV9
clone_size: many
j_call: TRBJ2-7
d_call: NA
cdr3_length: 14
cdr3_aa: CASSVEPSPYEQYF
cdr3_nt: TGTGCCAGCAGCGTAGAGCCTAGCCCCTACGAGCAGTACTTC

v_call: TRBV24-1
clone_size: many
j_call: TRBJ2-7
d_call: NA
cdr3_length: 9
cdr3_aa: CATTNEQYF
cdr3_nt: TGTGCCACCACTAACGAGCAGTACTTC

v_call: TRBV11-2
clone_size: NA
j_call: TRBJ2-2
d_call: NA
cdr3_length: 15
cdr3_aa: CASSLDARRTRELFF
cdr3_nt: TGTGCCAGCAGCTTAGATGCCCGTCGGACGAGGGAGCTGTTTTTT

v_call: TRBV19
clone_size: NA
j_call: TRBJ2-1
d_call: NA
cdr3_length: 13
cdr3_aa: CASSISQGNEQFF
cdr3_nt: TGTGCCAGTAGTATAAGCCAGGGAAATGAGCAGTTCTTC

v_call: TRBV5-1
clone_size: many
j_call: TRBJ2-7
d_call: NA
cdr3_length: 14
cdr3_aa: CASSRDNGPYEQYF
cdr3_nt: TGCGCCAGCAGCCGTGACAACGGACCTTACGAGCAGTACTTC

v_call: TRBV7-2
clone_size: many
j_call: TRBJ2-7
d_call: NA
cdr3_length: 11
cdr3_aa: CASSNSYEQYF
cdr3_nt: TGTGCCAGCAGCAACTCCTACGAGCAGTACTTC

v_call: TRBV6-1
clone_size: many
j_call: TRBJ2-7
d_call: NA
cdr3_length: 15
cdr3_aa: CASRVTGTSSYEQYF
cdr3_nt: TGTGCCAGCAGAGTTACCGGGACATCCTCCTACGAGCAGTACTTC

v_call: TRBV7-8
clone_size: many
j_call: TRBJ1-5
d_call: NA
cdr3_length: 15
cdr3_aa: CASSLRRTVNQPQHF
cdr3_nt: TGTGCCAGCAGCCTTAGACGGACAGTTAATCAGCCCCAGCATTTT

v_call: TRBV5-1
clone_size: medium-sized
j_call: TRBJ1-1
d_call: NA
cdr3_length: 16
cdr3_aa: CASSLKGSFVNTEAFF
cdr3_nt: TGCGCCAGCAGCTTGAAAGGAAGCTTCGTGAACACTGAAGCTTTCTTT

v_call: TRBV25-1
clone_size: many
j_call: TRBJ1-2
d_call: NA
cdr3_length: 14
cdr3_aa: CASTKDGGVAGYTF
cdr3_nt: TGTGCCAGCACCAAAGACGGGGGGGTTGCTGGCTACACCTTC

v_call: TRBV10-3
clone_size: many
j_call: TRBJ2-7
d_call: NA
cdr3_length: 11
cdr3_aa: CAISPGYEQYF
cdr3_nt: TGTGCCATCAGCCCTGGGTACGAGCAGTACTTC

v_call: TRBV3-1
clone_size: many
j_call: TRBJ2-1
d_call: NA
cdr3_length: 14
cdr3_aa: CASSLIGGFSEQFF
cdr3_nt: TGTGCCAGCAGCCTTATAGGAGGGTTCAGTGAGCAGTTCTTC

v_call: TRBV6-5
clone_size: many
j_call: TRBJ2-7
d_call: NA
cdr3_length: 14
cdr3_aa: CASSYSGGSYEQYF
cdr3_nt: TGTGCCAGCAGTTATTCTGGGGGCTCCTACGAGCAGTACTTC

v_call: TRBV10-3
clone_size: many
j_call: TRBJ2-7
d_call: TRBD1
cdr3_length: 14
cdr3_aa: CAIRGQGGTYEQYF
cdr3_nt: TGTGCCATCAGGGGACAGGGGGGGACCTACGAGCAGTACTTC

v_call: TRBV24-1
clone_size: few
j_call: TRBJ2-5
d_call: TRBD2
cdr3_length: 15
cdr3_aa: CATSDRLAGQETQYF
cdr3_nt: TGTGCCACCAGTGATCGCCTAGCGGGCCAAGAGACCCAGTACTTC

v_call: TRBV5-1
clone_size: many
j_call: TRBJ2-2
d_call: TRBD2
cdr3_length: 19
cdr3_aa: CASSLTGLAGVANTGELFF
cdr3_nt: TGCGCCAGCAGCTTGACAGGACTAGCGGGGGTGGCGAACACCGGGGAGCTGTTTTTT

v_call: TRBV20-1
clone_size: few
j_call: TRBJ1-1
d_call: NA
cdr3_length: 11
cdr3_aa: CSASSQAEAFF
cdr3_nt: TGCAGTGCTAGTAGCCAGGCTGAAGCTTTCTTT

v_call: TRBV5-5
clone_size: many
j_call: TRBJ2-7
d_call: TRBD1
cdr3_length: 14
cdr3_aa: CASSMTGAVYEQYF
cdr3_nt: TGTGCCAGCAGCATGACAGGGGCAGTCTACGAGCAGTACTTC

v_call: TRBV18
clone_size: NA
j_call: TRBJ2-7
d_call: TRBD1
cdr3_length: 15
cdr3_aa: CASSPTGGSSYEQYF
cdr3_nt: TGTGCCAGCTCACCGACAGGGGGCAGTTCCTACGAGCAGTACTTC

v_call: TRBV18
clone_size: NA
j_call: TRBJ1-5
d_call: NA
cdr3_length: 13
cdr3_aa: CASSPRAEQPQHF
cdr3_nt: TGTGCCAGCTCACCGCGGGCGGAACAGCCCCAGCATTTT

v_call: TRBV6-6
clone_size: many
j_call: TRBJ1-5
d_call: NA
cdr3_length: 15
cdr3_aa: CASSYYDISNQPQHF
cdr3_nt: TGTGCCAGCAGTTACTATGACATTAGCAATCAGCCCCAGCATTTT

v_call: TRBV7-6
clone_size: many
j_call: TRBJ2-7
d_call: TRBD1
cdr3_length: 14
cdr3_aa: CASSWGQDGWEQYF
cdr3_nt: TGTGCCAGCAGCTGGGGACAGGATGGCTGGGAGCAGTACTTC

v_call: TRBV20-1
clone_size: many
j_call: TRBJ1-2
d_call: NA
cdr3_length: 9
cdr3_aa: CSAHNGYTF
cdr3_nt: TGCAGTGCTCATAACGGCTACACCTTC

v_call: TRBV11-2
clone_size: few
j_call: TRBJ2-2
d_call: TRBD2
cdr3_length: 15
cdr3_aa: CASSSLAGRTGELFF
cdr3_nt: TGTGCCAGCAGCTCTTTAGCGGGGAGAACCGGGGAGCTGTTTTTT

v_call: TRBV20-1
clone_size: few
j_call: TRBJ1-6
d_call: NA
cdr3_length: 15
cdr3_aa: CSARDGPGIGSPLHF
cdr3_nt: TGCAGTGCTAGAGATGGTCCAGGGATCGGTTCACCCCTCCACTTT

v_call: TRBV5-1
clone_size: many
j_call: TRBJ1-2
d_call: TRBD1
cdr3_length: 16
cdr3_aa: CASSLNPGQASYGYTF
cdr3_nt: TGCGCCAGCAGCTTAAATCCGGGACAGGCCAGCTATGGCTACACCTTC

v_call: TRBV20-1
clone_size: many
j_call: TRBJ2-1
d_call: TRBD2
cdr3_length: 16
cdr3_aa: CSARDRERGPLNEQFF
cdr3_nt: TGCAGTGCTAGAGATAGGGAGCGGGGCCCCCTCAATGAGCAGTTCTTC

v_call: TRBV6-1
clone_size: many
j_call: TRBJ1-2
d_call: NA
cdr3_length: 16
cdr3_aa: CASSEYVGTSNYGYTF
cdr3_nt: TGTGCCAGCAGTGAATATGTGGGGACCTCTAACTATGGCTACACCTTC

v_call: TRBV18
clone_size: many
j_call: TRBJ2-2
d_call: NA
cdr3_length: 14
cdr3_aa: CASSQSGVTGELFF
cdr3_nt: TGTGCCAGCTCACAGTCAGGGGTCACCGGGGAGCTGTTTTTT

v_call: TRBV5-1
clone_size: many
j_call: TRBJ2-7
d_call: NA
cdr3_length: 15
cdr3_aa: CASSLEGRASYEQYF
cdr3_nt: TGCGCCAGCAGCTTGGAGGGCAGGGCCTCCTACGAGCAGTACTTC

v_call: TRBV10-3
clone_size: many
j_call: TRBJ2-7
d_call: TRBD2
cdr3_length: 16
cdr3_aa: CAISETGGGYSYEQYF
cdr3_nt: TGTGCCATCAGTGAGACTGGGGGGGGGTACTCCTACGAGCAGTACTTC

v_call: TRBV11-2
clone_size: few
j_call: TRBJ2-2
d_call: TRBD2
cdr3_length: 17
cdr3_aa: CASSSRGGGLNTGELFF
cdr3_nt: TGTGCCAGCAGCTCCCGGGGCGGGGGGCTTAACACCGGGGAGCTGTTTTTT

v_call: TRBV5-5
clone_size: many
j_call: TRBJ2-1
d_call: NA
cdr3_length: 14
cdr3_aa: CASSFGTIYNEQFF
cdr3_nt: TGTGCCAGCAGCTTCGGGACCATTTACAATGAGCAGTTCTTC

v_call: TRBV24-1
clone_size: NA
j_call: TRBJ2-5
d_call: NA
cdr3_length: 12
cdr3_aa: CATRGTQETQYF
cdr3_nt: TGTGCCACCAGGGGGACACAAGAGACCCAGTACTTC

v_call: TRBV5-1
clone_size: many
j_call: TRBJ2-5
d_call: NA
cdr3_length: 14
cdr3_aa: CASSFGALQETQYF
cdr3_nt: TGCGCCAGCAGCTTCGGTGCACTTCAAGAGACCCAGTACTTC

v_call: TRBV7-2
clone_size: few
j_call: TRBJ1-3
d_call: NA
cdr3_length: 14
cdr3_aa: CASSPGPQRNTIYF
cdr3_nt: TGTGCCAGCAGCCCCGGACCCCAAAGGAACACCATATATTTT

v_call: TRBV7-8
clone_size: many
j_call: TRBJ2-1
d_call: NA
cdr3_length: 13
cdr3_aa: CASSLVVGGQQFF
cdr3_nt: TGTGCCAGCAGCTTAGTGGTCGGGGGACAGCAGTTCTTC

v_call: TRBV7-9
clone_size: many
j_call: TRBJ2-7
d_call: TRBD1
cdr3_length: 13
cdr3_aa: CASAQGANYEQYF
cdr3_nt: TGTGCCAGCGCTCAGGGGGCGAACTACGAGCAGTACTTC

v_call: TRBV7-8
clone_size: many
j_call: TRBJ2-7
d_call: NA
cdr3_length: 12
cdr3_aa: CASSPRNVGPLF
cdr3_nt: TGTGCCAGCAGCCCCAGGAACGTCGGTCCGCTATTC

v_call: TRBV24-1
clone_size: many
j_call: TRBJ2-5
d_call: TRBD2
cdr3_length: 14
cdr3_aa: CATSETSGEETQYF
cdr3_nt: TGTGCCACCAGTGAGACTAGCGGGGAAGAGACCCAGTACTTC

v_call: TRBV7-6
clone_size: many
j_call: TRBJ1-1
d_call: NA
cdr3_length: 16
cdr3_aa: CASSPSQVGDGTEAFF
cdr3_nt: TGTGCCAGCAGCCCCAGCCAGGTAGGGGATGGCACTGAAGCTTTCTTT

v_call: TRBV3-1
clone_size: few
j_call: TRBJ2-7
d_call: NA
cdr3_length: 12
cdr3_aa: CASSVISYEQYF
cdr3_nt: TGTGCCAGCAGCGTTATCTCCTACGAGCAGTACTTC

v_call: TRBV6-5
clone_size: many
j_call: TRBJ2-3
d_call: NA
cdr3_length: 13
cdr3_aa: CASSKAQTDTQYF
cdr3_nt: TGTGCCAGCAGTAAGGCCCAAACAGATACGCAGTATTTT

v_call: TRBV3-1
clone_size: many
j_call: TRBJ1-4
d_call: NA
cdr3_length: 12
cdr3_aa: CASSSTNEKLFF
cdr3_nt: TGTGCCAGCAGCTCAACTAATGAAAAACTGTTTTTT